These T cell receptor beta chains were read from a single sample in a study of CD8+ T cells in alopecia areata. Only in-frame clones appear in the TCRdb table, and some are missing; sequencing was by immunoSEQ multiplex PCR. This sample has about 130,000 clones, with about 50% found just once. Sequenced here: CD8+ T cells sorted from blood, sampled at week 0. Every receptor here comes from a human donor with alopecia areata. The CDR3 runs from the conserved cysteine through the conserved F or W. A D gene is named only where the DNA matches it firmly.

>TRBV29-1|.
CSARDGTYEQYF
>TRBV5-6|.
CASRRPGESQPQHF
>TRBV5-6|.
CASSYWGELVEKLFF
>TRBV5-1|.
CASSLGQPTEAFF
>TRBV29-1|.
CSVQDGYEQYF
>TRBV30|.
CAWSVGVRGNTEAFF
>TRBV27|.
CASSPHKEINYGYTF
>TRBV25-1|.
CASSDDRGGEPYEQYF
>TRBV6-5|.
CASSYDWGETQYF
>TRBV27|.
CASSSTGASYEQYF
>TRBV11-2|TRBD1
CASSLALDRVMETQYF
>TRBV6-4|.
CASSDRDNSPLHF
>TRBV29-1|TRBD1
CSVQGQASGNTIYF
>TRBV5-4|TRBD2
CASTSSGGPNEQFF
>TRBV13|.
CASTLRGAVGYTF
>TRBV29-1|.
CSVLDINSYEQYF
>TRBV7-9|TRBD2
CASRPTSDEQFF
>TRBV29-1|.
CSAVASYNEQFF
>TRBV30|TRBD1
CAWGGQSDEAFF
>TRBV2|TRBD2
CASSARLAGGSYNEQFF
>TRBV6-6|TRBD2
CATDTGLAGEQFF
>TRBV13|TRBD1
CASSSRTGAYEQYF
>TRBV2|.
CASRIENTEAFF